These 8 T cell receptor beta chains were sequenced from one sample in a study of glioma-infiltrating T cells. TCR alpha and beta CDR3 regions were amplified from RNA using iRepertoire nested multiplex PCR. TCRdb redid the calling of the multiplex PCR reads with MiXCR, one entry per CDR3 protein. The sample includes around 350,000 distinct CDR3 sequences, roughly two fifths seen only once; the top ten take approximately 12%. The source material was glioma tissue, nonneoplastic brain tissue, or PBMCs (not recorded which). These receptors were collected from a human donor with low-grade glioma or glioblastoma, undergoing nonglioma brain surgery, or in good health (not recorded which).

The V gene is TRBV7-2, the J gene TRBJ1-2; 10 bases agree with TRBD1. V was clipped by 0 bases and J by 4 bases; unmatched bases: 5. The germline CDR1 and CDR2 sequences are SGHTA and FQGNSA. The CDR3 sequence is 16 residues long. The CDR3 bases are TGTGCCAGCAGCTTAGCCCGGGACAGGGGAAGCTATGGCTACACCTTC. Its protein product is CASSLARDRGSYGYTF.

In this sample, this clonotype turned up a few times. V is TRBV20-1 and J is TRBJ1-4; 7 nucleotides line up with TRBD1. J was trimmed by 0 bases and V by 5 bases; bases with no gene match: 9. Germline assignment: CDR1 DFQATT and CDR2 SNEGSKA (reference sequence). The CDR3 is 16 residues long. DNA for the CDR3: TGCAGTGCTCCCACAGGGGACTATGCAACTAATGAAAAACTGTTTTTT. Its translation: CSAPTGDYATNEKLFF.

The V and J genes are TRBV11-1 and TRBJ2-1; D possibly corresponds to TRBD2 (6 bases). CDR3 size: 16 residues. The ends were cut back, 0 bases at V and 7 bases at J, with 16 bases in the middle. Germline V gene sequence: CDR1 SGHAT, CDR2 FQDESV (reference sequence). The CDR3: CASSLARKRRGNEQFF. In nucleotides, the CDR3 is TGTGCCAGCAGCTTAGCCAGAAAGCGGAGGGGTAATGAGCAGTTCTTC.

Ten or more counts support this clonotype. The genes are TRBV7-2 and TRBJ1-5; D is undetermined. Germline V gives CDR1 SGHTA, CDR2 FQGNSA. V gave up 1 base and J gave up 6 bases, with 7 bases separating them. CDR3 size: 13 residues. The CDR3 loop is CASSLDLRQPQHF. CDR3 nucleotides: TGTGCCAGCAGCTTAGATTTGCGTCAGCCCCAGCATTTT.

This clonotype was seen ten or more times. The DNA for the CDR3 is TGTGCCGAAGGATCTGACCTTAGCAATCAGCCCCAGCATTTT. Amino acid sequence: CAEGSDLSNQPQHF. This sequence joins TRBV28 and TRBJ1-5; D is unresolved. V was shortened by 11 bases and J by 0 bases, with 14 bases between the two germline ends. Looked up from germline, CDR1 is MDHEN and CDR2 is SYDVKM. The CDR3 has 14 amino acids.

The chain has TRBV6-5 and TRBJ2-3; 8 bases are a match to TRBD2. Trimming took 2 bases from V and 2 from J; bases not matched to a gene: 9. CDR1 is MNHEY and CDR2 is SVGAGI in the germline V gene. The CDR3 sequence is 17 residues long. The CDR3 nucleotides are TGTGCCAGCAGTTACCCCGGGGCGGGAGGTCCCACAGATACGCAGTATTTT. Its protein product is CASSYPGAGGPTDTQYF.

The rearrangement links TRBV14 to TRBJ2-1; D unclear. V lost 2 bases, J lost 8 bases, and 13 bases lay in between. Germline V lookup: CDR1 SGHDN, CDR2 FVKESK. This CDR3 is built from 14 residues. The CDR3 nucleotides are TGTGCCAGCAGCCAAAACGGCTTCTATGATGAGCAGTTCTTC. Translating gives CASSQNGFYDEQFF.

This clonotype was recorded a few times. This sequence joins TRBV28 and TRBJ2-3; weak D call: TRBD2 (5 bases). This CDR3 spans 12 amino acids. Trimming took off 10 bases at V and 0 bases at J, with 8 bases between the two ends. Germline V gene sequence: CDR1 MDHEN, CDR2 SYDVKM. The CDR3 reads CATRASTDTQYF. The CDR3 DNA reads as TGTGCCACGAGGGCTAGCACAGATACGCAGTATTTT.